The text below deals with one TCR delta chain. The sample has other DNA sequences that encode this CDR3 too. The data derive from a study of gamma-delta chains in newborns, infants, children. Overall study context: Polyclonal expansion of innate γδ T cells after birth follows microbial exposure.

TCRdb reprocessed the reads through CATT. The sample has approximately 11,000 delta-chain clones, 8.5% to 9% seen once. V lost 3 bases, J lost 4 bases, and 6 bases stayed unmatched. The CDR3 contains 15 residues. Germline-derived CDR1 and CDR2 are GEAIGNYY and EKD. The sequence came from a child who was a newborn, infant or young child, either healthy, febrile or measles-vaccinated (not recorded which). The sequenced sample was blood. This chain connects TRDV2 to TRDJ1; 11 bases agree with TRDD3. CDR3 nucleotides: TGTGCCTGTGACTTACTGGGGGATAAAGGCGATAAACTCATCTTT. This codes for CACDLLGDKGDKLIF.